Below are 14 T cell receptor beta chains sequenced from a single sample in a study of shared clonotypes between healthy human individuals. This table comes from immunoSEQ multiplex PCR, and its TCRdb copy is limited to in-frame clones, with some not included. The table shows about 490,000 clones, with 79% occurring only once. Material: PBMCs. The receptors were sampled from a woman aged 40 to 50 in good health. Some clones in this sample may be carry-over from other donors' samples.

The chain has TRBV6-4 and TRBJ2-2; TRBD1 aligns across 9 bases. With 5 bases clipped from V and 4 bases from J, the junction kept 14 bases outside the gene matches. Germline CDR1 MRHNA, CDR2 SNTAGT. The CDR3 consists of 18 residues. CDR3 in DNA: TGTGCCAGCAGTCGGTTGCACCGGGACAGGGTTGCCACCGGGGAGCTGTTTTTT. Protein sequence: CASSRLHRDRVATGELFF.

The chain employs TRBV10-2 and TRBJ1-2; no firm D call. This CDR3 is built from 13 residues. Trimming removed 6 bases from V and 1 base from J, with 9 bases in between. CDR1 is WSHSY and CDR2 is SAAADI in the germline V gene. The chain's CDR3 is CASSGGLNYGYTF. For the CDR3, the DNA is TGCGCCAGCAGCGGCGGTCTTAACTATGGCTACACCTTC.

The J gene is TRBJ2-5, the V gene TRBV2; 7 nucleotides agree with TRBD2. The CDR3 consists of 13 residues. Germline assignment: CDR1 SNHLY and CDR2 FYNNEI. The junction had 7 bases not matched to a gene; V was cut back by 3 bases and J by 9 bases. CDR3: CASSESVGGAQYF. The DNA of the CDR3 is TGTGCCAGCAGTGAGTCCGTTGGGGGGGCCCAGTACTTC. Using reference TRBV2 and TRBJ2-5 for the parts outside the CDR3, the full variable domain is EPEVTQTPSHQVTQMGQEVILRCVPISNHLYFYWYRQILGQKVEFLVSFYNNEISEKSEIFDDQFSVERPDGSNFTLKIRSTKLEDSAMYFCASSESVGGAQYFGPGTRLLVL.

The V gene is TRBV6-1, the J gene TRBJ2-1, with TRBD2 as a possible D gene (6 bases). V lost 1 base and J 7 bases, leaving 14 bases between the germline ends. The CDR3 contains 15 residues. In germline, CDR1 is MNHNS, CDR2 SASEGT. The DNA of the CDR3 is TGTGCCAGCAGTGAAGAAGGACTACCTACAAATGAGCAGTTCTTC. Its protein is CASSEEGLPTNEQFF.

This rearrangement joins TRBV11-2 to TRBJ2-1; D may be TRBD2 (6 bases). Germline CDR1 is SGHAT and CDR2 is FQNNGV. This CDR3 spans 13 amino acids. V dropped 2 bases and J dropped 9 bases, with 11 bases sitting between them. The CDR3 sequence is CASSLRPGGEQFF. As DNA, the CDR3 is TGTGCCAGCAGCTTAAGACCCGGGGGTGAGCAGTTCTTC.

V usage is TRBV11-2 and J usage is TRBJ2-5; D may be TRBD1 or TRBD2 (5 bases each). The CDR3 has 15 amino acids. The germline gives CDR1 SGHAT, CDR2 FQNNGV. Trimming cost V 5 bases and J 2 bases, with 15 bases left between them. CDR3 sequence reads: CASSPSPGQQETQYF. The CDR3, as DNA: TGTGCCAGCAGCCCCTCCCCGGGGCAGCAAGAGACCCAGTACTTC.

This clone was counted a single time. The V call is TRBV2, the J call TRBJ1-5; D gene ambiguous. There are 15 residues in the CDR3. Germline values: CDR1 SNHLY, CDR2 FYNNEI. V was pared by 3 bases and J by 2 bases, with 11 bases between. The CDR3 bases are TGTGCCAGCAGTGATTTTAACATGGGCAATCAGCCCCAGCATTTT. Its protein is CASSDFNMGNQPQHF.

V usage is TRBV27 and J usage is TRBJ2-7; D could derive from TRBD1 or TRBD2 (5 bases each). The ends were cut back, 2 bases at V and 3 bases at J, with 8 bases in the middle. The CDR3 spans 13 residues. Germline V gene data show CDR1 as MNHEY and CDR2 as SMNVEV (reference sequence). In DNA, the CDR3 is TGTGCCAGCAGTTTAGAGAGGGGCTACGAGCAGTACTTC. Its protein is CASSLERGYEQYF.

Details on this clone: Only one base separates this from a far larger clonotype, so it likely reflects a read error. This sequence joins TRBV28 and TRBJ2-5; unclear D gene. The DNA end is a closer match to TRBJ2-7, so the J assignment may be wrong. CDR3 length: 12 residues. In germline, CDR1 is MDHEN, CDR2 SYDVKM. CDR3 sequence reads: CASRSPSHEQYF. The DNA for the CDR3 is TGTGCCAGCAGGTCCCCCTCGCACGAGCAGTACTTC.

The rearrangement uses TRBV6-1 and TRBJ2-2; no clear D gene. CDR1 MNHNS and CDR2 SASEGT come from the germline V gene. The CDR3 consists of 17 residues. The V gene lost 0 bases and the J gene lost 0 bases, with 11 bases spanning the gap. The CDR3 protein is CASSEALGFANTGELFF. CDR3 sequence (DNA): TGTGCCAGCAGTGAAGCGCTAGGGTTCGCGAACACCGGGGAGCTGTTTTTT.

V gene TRBV11-2 combines with J gene TRBJ1-3, with D uncertain. This CDR3 has 15 amino acids. Germline CDR1 is SGHAT and CDR2 is FQNNGV. The V gene lost 5 bases and the J gene lost 2 bases, with 13 bases spanning the gap. The CDR3 region has the DNA TGTGCCAGCAGCGTAGCCCTCCGAACTGGAAACACCATATATTTT. Amino acid sequence: CASSVALRTGNTIYF.

This sequence joins TRBV19 and TRBJ1-1; D is uncertain. The germline gives CDR1 LNHDA, CDR2 SQIVND (reference sequence). Trimming took off 5 bases at V and 1 base at J, with 8 bases between the two ends. CDR3 length: 13 residues. In nucleotides, the CDR3 is TGTGCCAGTAGTCAACAGAAGAACACTGAAGCTTTCTTT. Its protein product is CASSQQKNTEAFF. The whole variable domain, remainder taken from reference TRBV19 and TRBJ1-1, is DGGITQSPKYLFRKEGQNVTLSCEQNLNHDAMYWYRQDPGQGLRLIYYSQIVNDFQKGDIAEGYSVSREKKESFPLTVTSAQKNPTAFYLCASSQQKNTEAFFGQGTRLTVV.

This chain connects TRBV7-8 to TRBJ2-3; 8 bases line up with TRBD2. After removal of 9 bases from V and 4 bases from J, the junction contained 6 bases not matched to a gene. Germline-derived CDR1 and CDR2 are SGHVS and FQNEAQ. CDR3 length: 13 residues. DNA of the CDR3: TGTGCCAGTGCAAGCGGGAGTTCAGATACGCAGTATTTT. Translation: CASASGSSDTQYF.

Worth noting for this clone: This CDR3 is also generated by other DNA sequences in the sample. The rearrangement joins TRBV9 to TRBJ2-1; 14 bases are a match to TRBD2. The CDR3 is 13 residues long. The junction had 2 bases not matched to a gene; V was cut back by 8 bases and J by 7 bases. Germline CDR1 reads SGDLS; CDR2 reads YYNGEE. The CDR3, as DNA: TGTGCCAGTGGGACTAGCGGGAGTAATGAGCAGTTCTTC. Amino acid sequence: CASGTSGSNEQFF.